This passage covers 3 T cell receptor beta chains from one sample sequenced in a study of blood T cells in healthy people across ages. The use of a sample-barcoded 5' primer and a J-beta primer mix characterized a second PCR of 7 to 11 cycles. TCRdb re-called the 5' RACE reads with MiXCR, one entry per CDR3 protein. In the table there are around 780,000 distinct CDR3 sequences, more than 50% of which are singletons. The source material was blood. These receptors all stem from a man aged 40-50 years in good health.

A remark on this clonotype: A much larger clone is a single base away; this may be a read error. J is TRBJ2-4 and V is TRBV7-2; 11 nucleotides match TRBD2. TRBJ2-7 explains the end of the DNA better; the J call may be wrong. Germline V gene lookup returns CDR1 SGHTA and CDR2 FQGNSA. This CDR3 region has 15 residues. CDR3 coding DNA: TGTGCCAGCAGCTTGGGGACTAGCGGTTCCTGCGAGCAGTACTTC. It codes for CASSLGTSGSCEQYF.

This chain joins TRBV7-9 and TRBJ2-1, with 10 bases matching TRBD2. Germline-derived CDR1 and CDR2 are SEHNR and FQNEAQ (reference sequence). Trimming took 5 bases from V and 0 from J; bases not matched to a gene: 7. The CDR3 has 17 residues. The CDR3 DNA follows: TGTGCCAGCAGCCCGCCGGGACTAGCGTACTCCTACAATGAGCAGTTCTTC. Its protein product is CASSPPGLAYSYNEQFF.

This chain links TRBV18 with TRBJ2-3; the D gene is possibly TRBD1 (6 bases). V lost 3 bases, J lost 5 bases, and 24 bases lay in between. The CDR3 length is 18 residues. The germline CDR1 and CDR2 sequences are KGHSH and LQKENI. In DNA form, the CDR3 reads TGTGCCAGCTCACCCGTCTCCGGGACAACCTTGGCGGGAGATACGCAGTATTTT. It codes for CASSPVSGTTLAGDTQYF.